These 25 T cell receptor beta chains came from one sample sequenced in a study of T cell repertoires in cytomegalovirus infection. TCRdb processed the reads anew with MiXCR; each CDR3 protein has one entry. This table holds about 320,000 distinct CDR3 sequences, 9.5% found once. The sample comprised PBMCs. The receptors were gathered from a human donor in good health (CMV status not recorded). Some clones in this sample may be carry-over from other donors' samples.

A few counts support this clonotype. The genes are TRBV10-3 and TRBJ2-1; 7 bases map to TRBD2. The CDR3 has 17 amino acids. The germline V gene has CDR1 ENHRY and CDR2 SYGVKD. The trim removed 0 bases at V and 6 bases at J, leaving 11 bases unmatched. CDR3: CAISESTGSRGTNEQFF. As DNA, the CDR3 is TGTGCCATCAGTGAGTCGACGGGGTCGCGGGGGACCAATGAGCAGTTCTTC.

The sample holds a few counts of this clonotype. The V call is TRBV19, the J call TRBJ2-1, with 10 positions matching TRBD1. Looked up from germline, CDR1 is LNHDA and CDR2 is SQIVND (reference sequence). V dropped 3 bases and J dropped 9; count of bases not matched to a gene: 8. The length of the CDR3 is 15 residues. The CDR3 reads CASSIDRGQLVEQFF. CDR3 DNA: TGTGCCAGTAGTATCGACAGGGGGCAACTGGTTGAGCAGTTCTTC.

Only a few counts were recorded for this clonotype. The gene calls are TRBV7-2 and TRBJ2-5; D remains unclear. Germline V gene sequence: CDR1 SGHTA, CDR2 FQGNSA. Trimming took 2 bases from V and 6 from J, leaving 10 bases between them. The CDR3 has 13 residues. The CDR3 spells CASSLPGQKTQYF. The CDR3 DNA sequence: TGTGCCAGCAGCTTACCAGGTCAGAAGACCCAGTACTTC.

This clonotype was found many times. This chain uses TRBV7-2 with TRBJ1-6; no clear D. CDR1 and CDR2 from the germline V gene are SGHTA and FQGNSA. This CDR3 spans 16 amino acids. V was cut by 5 bases and J by 6 bases, with 17 bases left in between. The CDR3 spells CASSARRANTNSPLHF. CDR3 DNA: TGTGCCAGCAGCGCCCGACGGGCCAATACTAATTCACCCCTCCACTTT.

The chain combines TRBV6-5 with TRBJ2-1; 9 bases match TRBD2. In germline, CDR1 is MNHEY, CDR2 SVGAGI. Unmatched junction bases numbered 4, after V lost 1 base and J lost 6 bases. CDR3 length: 15 residues. CDR3 in DNA: TGTGCCAGCAGTTACTGGACTAGCGCGATCAATGAGCAGTTCTTC. Translating it yields CASSYWTSAINEQFF.

This clonotype came up a few times. This rearrangement joins TRBV28 to TRBJ1-3, with D perhaps TRBD1 (6 bases). Germline lookup yields CDR1 MDHEN and CDR2 SYDVKM. The CDR3 length is 18 residues. Trimming shortened V by 7 bases and J by 1 base, and 23 bases separated the two germline ends. As DNA, the CDR3 is TGTGCCAGCACCACACTCAGAGCGGGGGGGCTTTCTGGAAACACCATATATTTT. This encodes CASTTLRAGGLSGNTIYF.

This clonotype has ten or more counts. The chain carries TRBV12-3 or TRBV12-4 and TRBJ2-1; D is undetermined. Trimming shortened V by 6 bases and J by 2 bases, and 14 bases separated the two germline ends. CDR3 length: 15 residues. CDR3 loop: CASSPANSPYNEQFF. The CDR3 coding sequence is TGTGCCAGCAGCCCCGCTAATAGTCCCTACAATGAGCAGTTCTTC.

This chain's CDR3 is CASSDLAGGRNEQFF. DNA for the CDR3: TGTGCCAGCAGCGATCTAGCGGGAGGTAGGAATGAGCAGTTCTTC. V gene TRBV7-9 combines with J gene TRBJ2-1; 11 bases agree with TRBD2. Trimming at V came to 5 bases and at J to 7 bases, leaving 7 bases not matched to a gene. The CDR3 sequence is 15 residues long. Germline-derived CDR1 and CDR2 are SEHNR and FQNEAQ (reference sequence).

In nucleotides, the CDR3 is TGTGCCAGCAGCTACCCCGGGGCATATGGCTACACCTTC. Translating it yields CASSYPGAYGYTF. The chain has TRBV6-1 and TRBJ1-2, with D perhaps matching TRBD1 (5 bases). Per the germline V gene, CDR1 is MNHNS and CDR2 is SASEGT. The CDR3 is 13 amino acids. Trimming pared 6 bases from V and 5 bases from J, leaving 13 bases between.

There are many counts of this clonotype. The chain employs TRBV7-2 and TRBJ1-1, with TRBD1 matching over 8 bases. The junction had 7 bases not matched to a gene; V was cut back by 2 bases and J by 5 bases. The CDR3 length is 15 residues. Per germline, CDR1 SGHTA and CDR2 FQGNSA. The CDR3 region has the DNA TGTGCCAGCAGCTTACGGGGCAGGGGGCTTACTGAAGCTTTCTTT. Translated, it gives CASSLRGRGLTEAFF.

This clonotype was recorded a few times. The chain has TRBV20-1 and TRBJ2-7, with D perhaps matching TRBD2 (5 bases). The ends were cut back, 1 base at V and 0 bases at J, with 10 bases in the middle. CDR3 size: 14 residues. CDR1 is DFQATT and CDR2 is SNEGSKA in the germline V gene (reference sequence). The CDR3 reads CSARGGQSSYEQYF. The CDR3 DNA follows: TGCAGTGCTAGAGGAGGGCAGTCCTCCTACGAGCAGTACTTC.

There are many counts of this clonotype. The V call is TRBV7-2, the J call TRBJ2-1, with D possibly being TRBD1 or TRBD2 (5 bases each). Deletions cut 0 bases from V and 0 bases from J, with 6 bases between. Germline V gene data show CDR1 as SGHTA and CDR2 as FQGNSA. CDR3 length: 15 residues. CDR3 bases: TGTGCCAGCAGCTTAGCGGGGGTCTCCTACAATGAGCAGTTCTTC. Translated: CASSLAGVSYNEQFF. Complete variable domain (other parts from reference TRBV7-2 and TRBJ2-1): GAGVSQSPSNKVTEKGKDVELRCDPISGHTALYWYRQSLGQGLEFLIYFQGNSAPDKSGLPSDRFSAERTGGSVSTLTIQRTQQEDSAVYLCASSLAGVSYNEQFFGPGTRLTVL.

DNA for the CDR3: TGTGCCAGCAGCAACAGCAACGGTGTAGTTACGCAGTATTTT. It translates to CASSNSNGVVTQYF. The V and J genes are TRBV7-2 and TRBJ2-3; the D is unclear. The CDR3 has 14 amino acids. Deletions cut 5 bases from V and 8 bases from J, with 17 bases between. Germline assignment: CDR1 SGHTA and CDR2 FQGNSA.

This clonotype was detected ten times or more. The J gene is TRBJ1-1, the V gene TRBV6-6; D uncertain. The germline V gene encodes CDR1 MNHNY and CDR2 SVGAGI (reference sequence). V was shortened by 5 bases and J by 3 bases, with 16 bases between the two germline ends. There are 15 residues in the CDR3. Written as DNA, the CDR3 is TGTGCCAGCAGTATACGGGCCCTCGGGCACACTGAAGCTTTCTTT. Translating it yields CASSIRALGHTEAFF.

This clonotype was seen ten or more times. The rearrangement uses TRBV7-8 and TRBJ2-1, with 10 nucleotides matching TRBD2. J lost 7 bases, V lost 0 bases, and 3 bases had no gene match. The germline gives CDR1 SGHVS, CDR2 FQNEAQ. There are 15 residues in the CDR3. The CDR3 sequence: CASSLAASGGNEQFF. CDR3 DNA sequence: TGTGCCAGCAGCTTAGCGGCTAGCGGGGGTAATGAGCAGTTCTTC.

This clonotype was seen at least ten times. V usage is TRBV6-1 and J usage is TRBJ2-5; the match to TRBD2 covers 8 bases. Germline CDR1 and CDR2: MNHNS and SASEGT. The CDR3 has 16 amino acids. Unmatched junction bases numbered 13, after V lost 6 bases and J lost 4 bases. This chain's CDR3 is CASSLLRTSLTETQYF. CDR3 nucleotide sequence: TGTGCCAGCAGCCTACTACGGACTAGCTTAACAGAGACCCAGTACTTC.

The V gene is TRBV4-1, the J gene TRBJ1-4, with 10 bases aligning to TRBD1. Germline-derived CDR1 and CDR2 are MGHRA and YSYEKL. V was pared by 6 bases and J by 6 bases, with 1 base of the junction left unmatched. The CDR3 is made up of 13 amino acids. CDR3 region: CASRGTGDEKLFF. DNA of the CDR3: TGCGCCAGCAGGGGGACAGGGGATGAAAAACTGTTTTTT.

The chain has TRBV6-5 and TRBJ1-4, with a weak D call TRBD1 (5 bases). Per germline, CDR1 MNHEY and CDR2 SVGAGI. The CDR3 contains 15 residues. Trimming pared 2 bases from V and 3 bases from J, leaving 10 bases between. The CDR3 spells CASSYRGPSNEKLFF. The CDR3 region has the DNA TGTGCCAGCAGTTACAGGGGACCTTCTAATGAAAAACTGTTTTTT.

This clonotype has at least ten counts. The V and J genes are TRBV7-9 and TRBJ2-1; a weak D match, TRBD2 (5 bases). Germline V gene sequence: CDR1 SEHNR, CDR2 FQNEAQ (reference sequence). Trimming took off 5 bases at V and 7 bases at J, with 9 bases between the two ends. This CDR3 region has 12 residues. The chain's CDR3 is CASSQSGNEQFF. Written as DNA, the CDR3 is TGTGCCAGCAGCCAATCGGGGAATGAGCAGTTCTTC. Based on the CDR3 plus reference TRBV7-9 and TRBJ2-1, the full variable domain is DTGVSQNPRHKITKRGQNVTFRCDPISEHNRLYWYRQTLGQGPEFLTYFQNEAQLEKSRLLSDRFSAERPKGSFSTLEIQRTEQGDSAMYLCASSQSGNEQFFGPGTRLTVL.

The rearrangement joins TRBV12-3 or TRBV12-4 to TRBJ2-7; D possibly matches TRBD1 or TRBD2 (5 bases each). The CDR3 loop spans 11 amino acids. Trimming stripped 3 bases from V and 10 bases from J, with 10 bases between. CDR3 bases: TGTGCCAGCAGTTTCCGGGACGTCCAGTACTTC. Translated, it gives CASSFRDVQYF.

This clonotype occurred many times. The chain uses TRBV7-2 and TRBJ2-2, with no clear D. The length of the CDR3 is 16 residues. Germline V gene lookup returns CDR1 SGHTA and CDR2 FQGNSA. V gave up 2 bases and J gave up 1 base, with 11 bases separating them. The CDR3 loop reads CASSLWLSGNTGELFF. Written as DNA, the CDR3 is TGTGCCAGCAGCTTATGGTTGTCGGGGAACACCGGGGAGCTGTTTTTT.

This clonotype was seen at least ten times. The gene calls are TRBV6-6 and TRBJ2-6, with D perhaps matching TRBD2 (5 bases). CDR3 size: 15 residues. V was shortened by 6 bases and J by 4 bases, with 13 bases between the two germline ends. In germline, CDR1 is MNHNY, CDR2 SVGAGI (reference sequence). In nucleotides, the CDR3 is TGTGCCAGCAGGGTTGAGGGTCCAGGGGCCAACGTCCTGACTTTC. Residues: CASRVEGPGANVLTF.

This clonotype was seen a few times. The chain combines TRBV7-2 with TRBJ2-7; D remains unclear. Germline-derived CDR1 and CDR2 are SGHTA and FQGNSA. This CDR3 contains 13 residues. The V end was cut by 2 bases, the J end by 3 bases, with 8 bases between. The CDR3 region has the DNA TGTGCCAGCAGCTTACACCCAAACTACGAGCAGTACTTC. The encoded protein is CASSLHPNYEQYF.

This clonotype was seen ten or more times. The gene calls are TRBV27 and TRBJ2-7, with TRBD2 matching over 8 bases. The CDR3 loop spans 14 amino acids. Germline CDR1 reads MNHEY; CDR2 reads SMNVEV (reference sequence). Trimming took 3 bases from V and 7 from J; bases not matched to a gene: 8. The CDR3 sequence: CASSLSGSTSEQYF. The CDR3 DNA sequence: TGTGCCAGCAGTTTGAGCGGGAGCACGTCGGAGCAGTACTTC.

This clonotype was detected ten times or more. This chain links TRBV7-2 with TRBJ2-7; possibly TRBD2 for D (6 bases). V dropped 5 bases and J dropped 7 bases, with 24 bases sitting between them. This CDR3 spans 16 amino acids. Germline V gene data show CDR1 as SGHTA and CDR2 as FQGNSA. The CDR3 DNA follows: TGTGCCAGCAGCGTTACGGCGGGAAGGGTTATGCGGGAGCAGTACTTC. Its protein product is CASSVTAGRVMREQYF.